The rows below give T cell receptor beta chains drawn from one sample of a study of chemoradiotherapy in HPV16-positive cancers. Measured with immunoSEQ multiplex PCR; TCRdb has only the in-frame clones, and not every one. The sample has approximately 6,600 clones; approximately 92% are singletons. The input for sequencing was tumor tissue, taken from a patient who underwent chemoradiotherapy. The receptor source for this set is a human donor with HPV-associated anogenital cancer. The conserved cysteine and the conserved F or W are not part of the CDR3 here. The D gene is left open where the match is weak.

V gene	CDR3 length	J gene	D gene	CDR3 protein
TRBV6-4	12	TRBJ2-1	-	ASSATPDADEQF
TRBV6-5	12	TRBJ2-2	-	ASMSPANTGELF
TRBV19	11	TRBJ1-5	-	ASTPRDRQPQH
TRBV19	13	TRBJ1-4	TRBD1	ASSEYRGPNEKLF
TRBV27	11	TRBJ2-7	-	ASSLIQGYEQY
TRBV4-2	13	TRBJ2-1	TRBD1	ASSHFPDRGNEQF
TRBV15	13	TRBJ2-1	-	ATSRWEVRGNEQF
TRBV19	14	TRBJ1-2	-	ASSIDAGRAGDGYT
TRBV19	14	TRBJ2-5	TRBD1	ASSGDPLGQGGTQY
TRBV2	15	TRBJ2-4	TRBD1	ASIAVPYRGPKNIQY
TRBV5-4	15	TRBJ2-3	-	ASSFSPVTGFTDTQY
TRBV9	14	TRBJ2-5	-	ASSVGLRTGTETQY
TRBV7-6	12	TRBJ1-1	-	ASSLGRAHTEAF
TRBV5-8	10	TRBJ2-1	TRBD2	ASRLAGDEQF
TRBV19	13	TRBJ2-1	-	ASSRMTGSYNEQF
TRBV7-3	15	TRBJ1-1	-	ASSLIEGGGYNAEAF
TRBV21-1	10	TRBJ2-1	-	AKAGANNEQF
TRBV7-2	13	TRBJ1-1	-	ASSSNRGMATEAF
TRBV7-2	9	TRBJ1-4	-	ASSLNEKLF
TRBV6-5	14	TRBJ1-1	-	ASSYSAGGRGTEAF
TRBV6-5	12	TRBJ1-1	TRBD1	ASRLRQGATEAF
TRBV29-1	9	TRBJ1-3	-	SAAGLNTIY
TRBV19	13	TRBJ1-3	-	ASTLGRNSGNTIY
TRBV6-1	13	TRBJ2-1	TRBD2	ASSELSGGPNEQF
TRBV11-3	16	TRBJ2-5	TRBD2	ASSWGLAGGPLLETQY
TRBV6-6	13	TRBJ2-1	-	ASSYLDSTNNEQF
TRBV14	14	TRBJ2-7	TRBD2	ASSQGLAAASYEQY
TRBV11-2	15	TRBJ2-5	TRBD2	ASSPGALAGGAETQY
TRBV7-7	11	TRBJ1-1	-	ASSRDRNGEAF
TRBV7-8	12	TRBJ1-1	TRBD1	ASSLTGDRGEAF
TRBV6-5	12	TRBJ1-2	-	ASRLPGERRGYT
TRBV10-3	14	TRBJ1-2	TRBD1	AIKAVDRSANYGYT